One and the same sample provided the 2 T cell receptor beta chains below, sequenced in a study of T cell repertoires in cytomegalovirus infection. TCRdb reprocessed the reads with MiXCR, giving one entry per CDR3 protein. The sample lists 250,000 to 300,000 distinct CDR3 sequences; roughly a fifth were seen once. These receptors' targets are unknown. Sequenced material: cultured PBMCs, taken from culture after CMV antigen stimulation. These receptors all stem from a human donor in good health (CMV status not recorded). Some clones in this sample may be carry-over from other donors' samples.

V is TRBV11-2 and J is TRBJ2-1, with 13 positions matching TRBD2. CDR3 length: 17 residues. Germline V gene sequence: CDR1 SGHAT, CDR2 FQNNGV. Unmatched junction bases numbered 11, after V lost 4 bases and J lost 8 bases. The CDR3 DNA reads as TGTGCCAGCAGCTCACCGCCGGGACTAGCGGGATCGCATGAGCAGTTCTTC. As protein: CASSSPPGLAGSHEQFF.

The sample holds a few counts of this clonotype. The rearrangement uses TRBV6-2 or TRBV6-3 and TRBJ2-1, with TRBD2 matching 9 bases. V was pared by 7 bases and J by 7 bases, with 8 bases of the junction left unmatched. CDR1 and CDR2 from the germline V gene are MNHEY and SVGEGT. The CDR3 consists of 14 residues. The CDR3: CASNQREVWNEQFF. The CDR3 nucleotides read TGTGCCAGCAACCAGCGGGAGGTTTGGAATGAGCAGTTCTTC.